Each of the 22 T cell receptor beta chains below was sequenced from the same sample in a study of blood T cell repertoires in COVID-19. Measured with immunoSEQ multiplex PCR; TCRdb has only the in-frame clones, and not every one. In the table there are about 170,000 clones, approximately 84% of which are singletons. Source material: peripheral blood. The receptors were sampled from a young man with active or convalescent COVID-19.

The gene calls are TRBV4-3 and TRBJ2-4; 8 positions agree with TRBD1. In germline, CDR1 is LGHNA, CDR2 YSLEER. V dropped 0 bases and J dropped 3; count of bases not matched to a gene: 10. The CDR3 spans 18 residues. Here the CDR3 reads CASSQDYGQGIDKNIQYF. The CDR3 coding sequence is TGCGCCAGCAGCCAAGATTATGGACAGGGTATTGACAAAAACATTCAGTACTTC.

In this sample, this clone turned up once. V is TRBV6-7 and J is TRBJ1-3; D may be TRBD1 (5 bases). TRBV6-7 is marked as an open reading frame, function uncertain. Trimming removed 2 bases from V and 0 bases from J, with 11 bases in between. The CDR3 sequence is 16 residues long. The CDR3 sequence is CASSYRNGGSGNTIYF. The CDR3 DNA reads as TGTGCCAGCAGTTACCGCAACGGGGGCTCTGGAAACACCATATATTTT.

The gene calls are TRBV15 and TRBJ1-1; D gene uncertain. The CDR3 spans 14 residues. CDR1 and CDR2 (germline): LNHNV, YYDKDF (reference sequence). Trimming left V 0 bases short and J 9 bases short, with 14 bases between. The CDR3 nucleotides read TGTGCCACCAGCAGAGATCTCCGTCCGGGTAAAGCTTTCTTT. Translated, it gives CATSRDLRPGKAFF.

This clone was seen more than once but under ten times. This chain links TRBV18 with TRBJ2-1; 7 bases line up with TRBD1. V dropped 3 bases and J dropped 2; count of bases not matched to a gene: 13. The CDR3 is 18 amino acids. CDR1 is KGHSH, CDR2 LQKENI, per germline. CDR3: CASSPIPRGQFTYNEQFF. CDR3 bases: TGTGCCAGCTCACCGATTCCACGGGGACAGTTTACCTACAATGAGCAGTTCTTC.

The chain joins TRBV28 to TRBJ2-7; 8 bases map to TRBD2. V was pared by 3 bases and J by 2 bases, with 9 bases of the junction left unmatched. There are 16 residues in the CDR3. Germline V lookup: CDR1 MDHEN, CDR2 SYDVKM. The CDR3 coding sequence is TGTGCCAGCAGTTTGGCGGGGGGCGGATCCCCCTACGAGCAGTACTTC. This codes for CASSLAGGGSPYEQYF.

The chain combines TRBV19 with TRBJ1-4; D uncertain. The V end was cut by 0 bases, the J end by 0 bases, with 17 bases between. The CDR3 is 19 amino acids. From germline, CDR1 is LNHDA and CDR2 SQIVND (reference sequence). The CDR3, as DNA: TGTGCCAGTAGTATAGATTGGTCCAGTTCGGGTGCAACTAATGAAAAACTGTTTTTT. This gives the protein CASSIDWSSSGATNEKLFF.

The chain recombines TRBV10-3 with TRBJ1-2; 7 nucleotides align to TRBD1. The CDR3 spans 16 residues. The V gene's germline CDR1 is ENHRY and CDR2 SYGVKD. Losses at the gene ends were 3 bases for V and 4 bases for J; bases not matched to a gene: 11. The CDR3 sequence: CAISESTLGTVYGYTF. The CDR3 DNA is TGTGCCATCAGTGAATCTACCCTCGGGACAGTCTATGGCTACACCTTC.

CDR3 coding DNA: TGTGCCATCAGTGATAGGGGACTAGCGGGAGGATTAGATACGCAGTATTTT. The encoded protein is CAISDRGLAGGLDTQYF. V and J are TRBV10-3 and TRBJ2-3; 15 positions agree with TRBD2. This CDR3 has 17 amino acids. Germline CDR1 reads ENHRY; CDR2 reads SYGVKD. V lost 3 bases and J lost 5; bases outside the gene matches: 6.

The V call is TRBV2, the J call TRBJ1-2, with D possibly matching TRBD1 (6 bases). Trimming left V 6 bases short and J 4 bases short, with 18 bases between. The length of the CDR3 is 15 residues. Germline V gene lookup returns CDR1 SNHLY and CDR2 FYNNEI. The CDR3 sequence is CASRLGAGEFYGYTF. The CDR3 region has the DNA TGTGCCAGCAGACTAGGGGCAGGGGAGTTCTATGGCTACACCTTC.

The chain links TRBV10-1 to TRBJ2-3; 13 nucleotides match TRBD2. Germline-derived CDR1 and CDR2 are WNHNN and SYGVQD (reference sequence). The trim removed 6 bases at V and 3 bases at J, leaving 6 bases unmatched. The CDR3 has 16 residues. The CDR3 loop reads CASSRTSGGRTDTQYF. The CDR3 nucleotides read TGCGCCAGCAGCCGGACTAGCGGGGGAAGGACAGATACGCAGTATTTT.

In DNA, the CDR3 is TGCGCCAGCAGCTCGTCGGACAGGGGGCGGGGTGAAAAACTGTTTTTT. It translates to CASSSSDRGRGEKLFF. The V and J genes are TRBV5-1 and TRBJ1-4; 11 bases agree with TRBD1. Trimming cost V 3 bases and J 7 bases; bases outside gene matches: 8. The CDR3 spans 16 residues. The germline gives CDR1 SGHRS, CDR2 YFSETQ. Complete variable domain (other parts from reference TRBV5-1 and TRBJ1-4): KAGVTQTPRYLIKTRGQQVTLSCSPISGHRSVSWYQQTPGQGLQFLFEYFSETQRNKGNFPGRFSGRQFSNSRSEMNVSTLELGDSALYLCASSSSDRGRGEKLFFGSGTQLSVL.

This sequence joins TRBV19 and TRBJ1-2; 11 nucleotides line up with TRBD1. The CDR3 is made up of 15 amino acids. V gave up 3 bases and J gave up 9 bases; unmatched junction bases: 9. Germline V gene lookup returns CDR1 LNHDA and CDR2 SQIVND (reference sequence). Here the CDR3 DNA reads TGTGCCAGTAGTATCGGGACAGGGGGGTTCTCTAGCTACACCTTC. This gives the protein CASSIGTGGFSSYTF.

The chain carries TRBV19 and TRBJ2-2, with TRBD1 matching over 8 bases. Germline values: CDR1 LNHDA, CDR2 SQIVND (reference sequence). V gave up 5 bases and J gave up 5 bases; unmatched junction bases: 7. The CDR3 sequence is 15 residues long. As DNA, the CDR3 is TGTGCCAGTAGTCCCCGCGACAGGGGAACCGGGGAGCTGTTTTTT. As protein: CASSPRDRGTGELFF.

This chain joins TRBV15 and TRBJ2-5, with 7 bases aligning to TRBD1. CDR3 length equals 13 residues. CDR1 is LNHNV and CDR2 is YYDKDF in the germline V gene (reference sequence). The junction had 0 bases not matched to a gene; V was cut back by 3 bases and J by 2 bases. CDR3 sequence (DNA): TGTGCCACCAGCAGGGGACAGCAAGAGACCCAGTACTTC. This sequence encodes CATSRGQQETQYF.

The CDR3 DNA reads TGTGCCAGCAGTTACTCGTACTACGAGCAGTACTTC. Translation: CASSYSYYEQYF. The chain combines TRBV6-6 with TRBJ2-7; D is unclear. The CDR3 runs to 12 residues. Germline CDR1 reads MNHNY; CDR2 reads SVGAGI (reference sequence). The V end was cut by 0 bases, the J end by 3 bases, with 3 bases between.

This clone was observed a few times. Other DNA sequences in this sample translate to the same CDR3. The chain is built from TRBV7-3 and TRBJ2-2; D ambiguous. Germline V gives CDR1 SGHTA, CDR2 FQGTGA. The CDR3 is 14 residues long. Trimming left V 0 bases short and J 1 base short, with 3 bases between. In DNA, the CDR3 is TGTGCCAGCAGCTTAACCAGGAACACCGGGGAGCTGTTTTTT. Its protein is CASSLTRNTGELFF.

V is TRBV6-1 and J is TRBJ1-4; 9 positions match TRBD1. Germline V lookup: CDR1 MNHNS, CDR2 SASEGT. CDR3 length: 16 amino acids. Losses at the gene ends were 4 bases for V and 0 bases for J; bases not matched to a gene: 3. Here the CDR3 DNA reads TGTGCCAGCAGTGCCCGACAGGGGGCAACTAATGAAAAACTGTTTTTT. Translated: CASSARQGATNEKLFF.

The chain is built from TRBV7-3 and TRBJ2-1; D is uncertain. This CDR3 is built from 13 residues. The germline CDR1 and CDR2 sequences are SGHTA and FQGTGA. The V end lost 1 base, the J end lost 9 bases, and 10 bases lay between the germline ends. The CDR3 region is CASSLMVRGEQFF. The CDR3 DNA reads as TGTGCCAGCAGCTTAATGGTCCGAGGTGAGCAGTTCTTC.

The sample holds a few counts of this clone. V and J are TRBV29-1 and TRBJ1-6; the match to TRBD1 covers 9 bases. The V and J ends lost 6 bases and 8 bases, in that order; junction bases with no gene match: 5. This CDR3 is 13 amino acids long. Germline-derived CDR1 and CDR2 are SQVTM and ANQGSEA. The DNA for the CDR3 is TGCAGCGTCGCCACAGGGGGCGATTCACCCCTCCACTTT. It is translated as CSVATGGDSPLHF.

This clone has just one count. This chain links TRBV5-6 with TRBJ2-3; weak D call: TRBD1 (5 bases). V was cut by 7 bases and J by 3 bases, with 15 bases left in between. This CDR3 has 14 residues. Germline V gives CDR1 SGHDT, CDR2 YYEEEE. The CDR3 loop reads CASGPGWGTDTQYF. In nucleotides, the CDR3 is TGTGCCAGCGGGCCAGGGTGGGGAACAGATACGCAGTATTTT.

V and J are TRBV4-2 and TRBJ1-3; a weak D match, TRBD1 (6 bases). This CDR3 is built from 19 residues. Between the trimmed V and J ends, which lost 0 bases and 0 bases, there was a span of 18 bases. CDR1 is LGHNA and CDR2 is YNFKEQ in the germline V gene. As DNA, the CDR3 is TGTGCCAGCAGCCAAGATAGGCGTTCGCAGGGGAACTCTGGAAACACCATATATTTT. Protein product: CASSQDRRSQGNSGNTIYF.

V is TRBV7-9 and J is TRBJ1-4; D remains ambiguous. The V end was cut by 5 bases, the J end by 8 bases, with 15 bases between. Germline V gene sequence: CDR1 SEHNR, CDR2 FQNEAQ (reference sequence). This CDR3 region has 14 residues. CDR3 nucleotide sequence: TGTGCCAGCAGCCCGCTGGCGGGTAGGGAAAAACTGTTTTTT. Translated, it gives CASSPLAGREKLFF. The variable domain in full, with the rest retrieved from reference TRBV7-9 and TRBJ1-4, is DTGVSQNPRHKITKRGQNVTFRCDPISEHNRLYWYRQTLGQGPEFLTYFQNEAQLEKSRLLSDRFSAERPKGSFSTLEIQRTEQGDSAMYLCASSPLAGREKLFFGSGTQLSVL.